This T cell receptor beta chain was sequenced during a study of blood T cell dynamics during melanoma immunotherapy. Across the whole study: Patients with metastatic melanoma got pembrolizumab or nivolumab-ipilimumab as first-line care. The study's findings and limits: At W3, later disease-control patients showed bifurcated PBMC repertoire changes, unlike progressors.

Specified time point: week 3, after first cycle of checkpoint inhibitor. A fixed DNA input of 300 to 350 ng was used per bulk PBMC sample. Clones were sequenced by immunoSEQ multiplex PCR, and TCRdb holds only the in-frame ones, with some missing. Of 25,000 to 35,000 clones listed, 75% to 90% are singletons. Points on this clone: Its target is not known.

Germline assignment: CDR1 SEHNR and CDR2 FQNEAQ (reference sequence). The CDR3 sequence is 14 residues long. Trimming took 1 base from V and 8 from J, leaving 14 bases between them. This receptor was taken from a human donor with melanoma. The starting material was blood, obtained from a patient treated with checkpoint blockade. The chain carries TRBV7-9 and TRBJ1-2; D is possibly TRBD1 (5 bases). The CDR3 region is CASSLGEGVGGYTF. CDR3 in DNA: TGTGCCAGCAGCTTAGGAGAAGGGGTAGGAGGCTACACCTTC.